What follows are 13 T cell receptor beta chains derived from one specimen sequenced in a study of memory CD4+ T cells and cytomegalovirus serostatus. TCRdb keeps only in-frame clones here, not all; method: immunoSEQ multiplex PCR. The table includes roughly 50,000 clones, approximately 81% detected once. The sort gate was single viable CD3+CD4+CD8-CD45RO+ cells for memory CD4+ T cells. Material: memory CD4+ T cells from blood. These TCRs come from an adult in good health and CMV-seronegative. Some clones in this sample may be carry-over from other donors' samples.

The CDR3 nucleotides read TGTGCCAGCAGTTTTGACAGTCTCAACAGAAACACCATATATTTT. Protein sequence: CASSFDSLNRNTIYF. The chain uses TRBV6-5 and TRBJ1-3, with D possibly TRBD1 on 5 matching bases. V lost 4 bases and J lost 5, with 15 bases in between. The CDR3 covers 15 residues. Germline V gene data show CDR1 as MNHEY and CDR2 as SVGAGI.

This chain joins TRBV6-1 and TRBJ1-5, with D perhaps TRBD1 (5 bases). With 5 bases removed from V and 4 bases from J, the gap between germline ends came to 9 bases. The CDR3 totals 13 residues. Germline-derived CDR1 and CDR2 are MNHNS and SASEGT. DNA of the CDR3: TGTGCCAGCAGTCCACAGGCAAATCAGCCCCAGCATTTT. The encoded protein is CASSPQANQPQHF.

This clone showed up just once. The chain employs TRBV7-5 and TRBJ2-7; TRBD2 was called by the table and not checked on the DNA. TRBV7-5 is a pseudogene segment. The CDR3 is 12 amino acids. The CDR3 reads CASPSRGNEQYF. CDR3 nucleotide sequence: TGTGCCAGCCCCTCCCGGGGGAACGAGCAGTACTTC.

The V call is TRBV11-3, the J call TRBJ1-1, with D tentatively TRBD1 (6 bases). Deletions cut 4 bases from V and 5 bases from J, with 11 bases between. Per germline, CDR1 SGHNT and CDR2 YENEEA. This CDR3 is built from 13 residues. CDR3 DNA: TGTGCCAGCAGCTCCGGACAGAAAACTGAAGCTTTCTTT. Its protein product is CASSSGQKTEAFF.

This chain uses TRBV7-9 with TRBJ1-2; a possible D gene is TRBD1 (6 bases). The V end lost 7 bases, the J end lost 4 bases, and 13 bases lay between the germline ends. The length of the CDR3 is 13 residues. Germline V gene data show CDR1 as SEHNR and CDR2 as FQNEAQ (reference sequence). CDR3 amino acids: CASTTRRGYGYTF. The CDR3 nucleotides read TGTGCCAGCACCACCCGCAGGGGCTATGGCTACACCTTC.

The CDR3 is CASSIDSSYEQYF. CDR3 nucleotide sequence: TGTGCCAGTAGTATTGACAGCTCCTACGAGCAGTACTTC. This chain links TRBV19 with TRBJ2-7; maybe TRBD1 (5 bases). V lost 3 bases and J lost 0, with 6 bases in between. The V gene's germline CDR1 is LNHDA and CDR2 SQIVND (reference sequence). The CDR3 runs to 13 residues. The full variable domain, in which reference TRBV19 and TRBJ2-7 provide the parts outside the CDR3, is DGGITQSPKYLFRKEGQNVTLSCEQNLNHDAMYWYRQDPGQGLRLIYYSQIVNDFQKGDIAEGYSVSREKKESFPLTVTSAQKNPTAFYLCASSIDSSYEQYFGPGTRLTVT.

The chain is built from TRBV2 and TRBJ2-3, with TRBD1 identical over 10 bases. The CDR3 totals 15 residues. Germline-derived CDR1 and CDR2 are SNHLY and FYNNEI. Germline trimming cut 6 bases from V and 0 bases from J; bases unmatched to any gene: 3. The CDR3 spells CASSGDRGSTDTQYF. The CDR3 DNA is TGTGCCAGCAGCGGGGACAGGGGTAGCACAGATACGCAGTATTTT.

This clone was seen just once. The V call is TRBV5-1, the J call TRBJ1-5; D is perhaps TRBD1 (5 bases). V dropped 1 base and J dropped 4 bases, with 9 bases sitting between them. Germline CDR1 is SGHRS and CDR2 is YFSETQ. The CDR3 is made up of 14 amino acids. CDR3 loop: CASSLMGPNQPQHF. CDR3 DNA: TGCGCCAGCAGCTTGATGGGACCGAATCAGCCCCAGCATTTT.

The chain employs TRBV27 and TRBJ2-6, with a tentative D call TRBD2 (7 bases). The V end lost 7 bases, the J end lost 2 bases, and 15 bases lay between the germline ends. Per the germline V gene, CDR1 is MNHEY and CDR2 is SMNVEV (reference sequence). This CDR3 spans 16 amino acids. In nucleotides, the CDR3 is TGTGCCAGCACCCCGGGGGGCGTTACTGGGGCCAACGTCCTGACTTTC. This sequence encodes CASTPGGVTGANVLTF.

DNA of the CDR3: TGTGCCAGCAGCTTGGGGGGACTAGCGGCAGATACGCAGTATTTT. Translated, it gives CASSLGGLAADTQYF. The rearrangement joins TRBV5-5 to TRBJ2-3; TRBD2 matches 11 bases. CDR1 is SGHKS and CDR2 is YYEKEE in the germline V gene (reference sequence). The CDR3 runs to 15 residues. The junction had 1 base not matched to a gene; V was cut back by 0 bases and J by 4 bases.

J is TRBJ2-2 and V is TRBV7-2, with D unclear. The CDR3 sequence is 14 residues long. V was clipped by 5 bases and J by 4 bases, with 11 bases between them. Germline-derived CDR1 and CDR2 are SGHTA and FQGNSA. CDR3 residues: CASSRLSGTGELFF. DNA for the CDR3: TGTGCCAGCAGCCGTCTCTCAGGCACCGGGGAGCTGTTTTTT.

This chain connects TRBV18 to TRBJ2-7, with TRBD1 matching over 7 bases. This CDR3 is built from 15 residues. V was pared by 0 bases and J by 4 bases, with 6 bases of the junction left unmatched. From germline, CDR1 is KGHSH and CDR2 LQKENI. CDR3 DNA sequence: TGTGCCAGCTCACCACCGGGGCAGGGGGTATACGAGCAGTACTTC. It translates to CASSPPGQGVYEQYF.

The CDR3, as DNA: TGCGCCAGCAGCTTGGGACGGACCACAGATACGCAGTATTTT. As protein: CASSLGRTTDTQYF. V gene TRBV5-1 combines with J gene TRBJ2-3; no reliable D call. Between the trimmed V and J ends, which lost 0 bases and 2 bases, there was a span of 7 bases. Germline-derived CDR1 and CDR2 are SGHRS and YFSETQ. The CDR3 length is 14 residues.